These T cell receptor beta chains were read from a single sample in a study of blood T cell repertoires in COVID-19. The data were produced by immunoSEQ multiplex PCR, yet TCRdb's version contains in-frame clones alone and is incomplete. The profile shows 110,000 to 150,000 clones, around 82% of them singletons. The sample consisted of peripheral blood. Receptor source: a human donor in a cohort sampled during active COVID-19. The CDR3 runs from the conserved cysteine through the conserved F or W. A D gene is named only where the DNA matches it firmly. Only part of the rows carry a size: once, few, many, or a class if the clone is expanded.

V,size,J,D,CDR3,DNA
TRBV18,-,TRBJ1-4,-,CASSRTNEKLFF,TGTGCCAGCTCAAGGACAAATGAAAAACTGTTTTTT
TRBV6-2/TRBV6-3,-,TRBJ1-2,-,CASSSGVLNYGYTF,TGTGCCAGCAGTTCGGGGGTTCTTAACTATGGCTACACCTTC
TRBV5-5,-,TRBJ2-7,-,CASSFGGQSYEQYF,TGTGCCAGCAGCTTCGGGGGGCAATCCTACGAGCAGTACTTC
TRBV6-5,few,TRBJ2-2,-,CASSLDRGTPGELFF,TGTGCCAGCAGCCTAGACAGAGGAACACCGGGGGAGCTGTTTTTT
TRBV4-3,-,TRBJ2-1,-,CASSRWRGSYNEQFF,TGCGCCAGCAGCAGGTGGAGGGGCTCCTACAATGAGCAGTTCTTC
TRBV6-5,-,TRBJ1-1,TRBD1,CAVRQGFGNTEAFF,TGTGCCGTTAGACAGGGGTTTGGAAACACTGAAGCTTTCTTT
TRBV6-2/TRBV6-3,few,TRBJ2-7,TRBD2,CASSYFGLGYEQYF,TGTGCCAGCAGTTATTTTGGACTAGGGTACGAGCAGTACTTC
TRBV30,-,TRBJ1-3,TRBD1,CAWSPQTGSRNTIYF,TGTGCCTGGAGTCCTCAGACAGGGAGTAGAAACACCATATATTTT
TRBV15,-,TRBJ2-1,TRBD2,CATSPGGTSDEQFF,TGTGCCACCAGCCCAGGGGGGACTAGCGATGAGCAGTTCTTC
TRBV6-5,-,TRBJ1-1,-,CASSYGGGAMNTEAFF,TGTGCCAGCAGTTACGGTGGGGGGGCAATGAACACTGAAGCTTTCTTT
TRBV14,-,TRBJ2-3,TRBD2,CASSQRPGLAITDTQYF,TGTGCCAGCAGCCAGAGACCGGGACTAGCTATCACAGATACGCAGTATTTT
TRBV7-2,-,TRBJ1-1,TRBD1,CASSLSSGGRNEAFF,TGTGCCAGCAGCTTAAGTTCAGGGGGCAGGAATGAAGCTTTCTTT
TRBV18,-,TRBJ2-7,-,CASSPGTSNEQYF,TGTGCCAGCTCACCAGGTACTAGCAACGAGCAGTACTTC
TRBV11-2,-,TRBJ2-7,-,CASSLDGVTYEQYF,TGTGCCAGCAGCTTAGACGGGGTTACCTACGAGCAGTACTTC
TRBV11-3,-,TRBJ1-2,TRBD1,CASSPTGNYGYTF,TGTGCCAGCAGCCCGACAGGGAACTATGGCTACACCTTC
TRBV25-1,-,TRBJ1-2,-,CASSEWEGYGYTF,TGTGCCAGCAGTGAATGGGAGGGGTATGGCTACACCTTC